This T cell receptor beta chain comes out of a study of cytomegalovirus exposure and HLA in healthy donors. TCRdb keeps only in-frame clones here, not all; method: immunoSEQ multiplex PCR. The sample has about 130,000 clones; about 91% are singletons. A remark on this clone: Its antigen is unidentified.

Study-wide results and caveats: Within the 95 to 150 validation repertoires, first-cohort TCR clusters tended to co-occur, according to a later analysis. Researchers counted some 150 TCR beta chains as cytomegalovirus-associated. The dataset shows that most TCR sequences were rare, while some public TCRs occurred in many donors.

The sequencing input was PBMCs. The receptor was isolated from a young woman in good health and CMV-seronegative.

The CDR3 is CASSPGGVIGTEAFF. The CDR3 nucleotides are TGCGCCAGCAGCCCCGGCGGGGTAATAGGCACTGAAGCTTTCTTT. V usage is TRBV4-1 and J usage is TRBJ1-1, with unresolved D. Looked up from germline, CDR1 is MGHRA and CDR2 is YSYEKL. This CDR3 spans 15 amino acids. Trimming took off 4 bases at V and 4 bases at J, with 16 bases between the two ends.